Only one count was recorded for the clone carrying this T cell receptor (beta chain). The sample comes from a study of blood T cell repertoires in COVID-19. Background on the study: Some COVID-19 samples were acute and others convalescent; all came from the United States, Italy and Spain. PBMCs, B-cell-depleted T cells, or T cells provided the cDNA or gDNA that made up the material.

The CDR3 has 17 residues. V gave up 10 bases and J gave up 2 bases; unmatched junction bases: 18. Looked up from germline, CDR1 is SGHNT and CDR2 is YENEEA. Per the original methods: Amplifying reference gene primers gave estimates of nucleated cell counts. Sequencing used immunoSEQ multiplex PCR; TCRdb keeps in-frame clones, though not all of them. V and J calls and clone size follow that table, whereas D and trimming were derived from the DNA. In the table there are under 100,000 clones, around 88% of which are singletons. This sequence joins TRBV11-3 and TRBJ1-2; 8 nucleotides agree with TRBD1. Sequenced: peripheral blood. The clonotype was recovered from a man between 25 and 39 years old with acute or convalescent COVID-19. Written as DNA, the CDR3 is TGTGCCAAAGCCCGACAGGGGCCCATTAATAGAAACTATGGCTACACCTTC. This translates into CAKARQGPINRNYGYTF.